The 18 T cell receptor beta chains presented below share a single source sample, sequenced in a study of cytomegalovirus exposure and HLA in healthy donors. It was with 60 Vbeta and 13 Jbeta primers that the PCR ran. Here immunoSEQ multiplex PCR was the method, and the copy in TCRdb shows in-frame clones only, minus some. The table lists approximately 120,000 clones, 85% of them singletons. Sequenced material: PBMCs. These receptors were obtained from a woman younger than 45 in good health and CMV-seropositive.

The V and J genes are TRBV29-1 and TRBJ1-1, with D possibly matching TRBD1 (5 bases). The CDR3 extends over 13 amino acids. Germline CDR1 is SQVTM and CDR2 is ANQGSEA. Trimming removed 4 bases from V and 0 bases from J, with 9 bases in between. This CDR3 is CSVVRQLNTEAFF. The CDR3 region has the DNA TGCAGCGTTGTTCGACAGTTGAACACTGAAGCTTTCTTT.

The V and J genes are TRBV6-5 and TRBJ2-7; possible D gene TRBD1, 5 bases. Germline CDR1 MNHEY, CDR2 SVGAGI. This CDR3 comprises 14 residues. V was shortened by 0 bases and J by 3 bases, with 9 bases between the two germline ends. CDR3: CASSYSGPDYEQYF. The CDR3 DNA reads TGTGCCAGCAGTTACTCGGGGCCTGACTACGAGCAGTACTTC.

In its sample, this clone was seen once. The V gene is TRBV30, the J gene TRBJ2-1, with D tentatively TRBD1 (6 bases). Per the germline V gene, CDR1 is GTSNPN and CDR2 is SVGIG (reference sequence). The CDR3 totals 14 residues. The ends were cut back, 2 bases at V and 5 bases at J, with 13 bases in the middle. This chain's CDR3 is CAWSYGQSNNEQFF. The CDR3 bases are TGTGCCTGGAGTTACGGACAGTCAAACAATGAGCAGTTCTTC.

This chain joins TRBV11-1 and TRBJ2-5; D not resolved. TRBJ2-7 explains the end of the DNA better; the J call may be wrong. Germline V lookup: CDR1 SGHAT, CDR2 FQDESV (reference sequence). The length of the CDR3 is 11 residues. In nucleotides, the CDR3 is TGTGCCAGCAGCCTCCATGCCGAGCAGTACTTC. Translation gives CASSLHAEQYF.

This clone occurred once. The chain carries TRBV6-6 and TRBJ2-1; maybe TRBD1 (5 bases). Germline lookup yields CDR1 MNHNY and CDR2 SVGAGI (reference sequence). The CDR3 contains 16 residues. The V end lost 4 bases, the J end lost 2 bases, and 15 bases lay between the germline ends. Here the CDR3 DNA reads TGTGCCAGCAGTTCCTCAGACAGTCTCACCTACAATGAGCAGTTCTTC. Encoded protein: CASSSSDSLTYNEQFF.

The CDR3 here is CASIQVYNEQFF. The CDR3 DNA is TGTGCCAGCATCCAGGTCTACAATGAGCAGTTCTTC. The chain uses TRBV21-1 and TRBJ2-1; the table's D call TRBD1 went unverified against the DNA. TRBV21-1 is deemed a pseudogene. CDR3 length: 12 amino acids.

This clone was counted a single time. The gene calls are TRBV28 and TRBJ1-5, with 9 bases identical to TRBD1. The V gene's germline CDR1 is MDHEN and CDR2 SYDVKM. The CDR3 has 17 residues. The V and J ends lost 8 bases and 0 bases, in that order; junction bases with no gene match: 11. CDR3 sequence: CASSSRQGGYSNQPQHF. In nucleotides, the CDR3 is TGTGCCAGCTCATCCCGACAGGGGGGCTATAGCAATCAGCCCCAGCATTTT.

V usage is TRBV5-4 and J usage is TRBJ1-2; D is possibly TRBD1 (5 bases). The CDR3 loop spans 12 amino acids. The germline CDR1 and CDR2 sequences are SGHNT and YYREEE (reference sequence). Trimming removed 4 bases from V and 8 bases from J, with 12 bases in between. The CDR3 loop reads CASSQGPWGYTF. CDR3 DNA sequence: TGTGCCAGCAGCCAGGGCCCTTGGGGCTACACCTTC.

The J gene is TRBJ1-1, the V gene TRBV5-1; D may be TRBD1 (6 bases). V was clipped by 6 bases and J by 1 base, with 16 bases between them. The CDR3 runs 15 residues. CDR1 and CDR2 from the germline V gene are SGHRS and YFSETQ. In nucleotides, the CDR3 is TGCGCCAGCACCCAATCCACAGGGCGGAACACTGAAGCTTTCTTT. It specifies CASTQSTGRNTEAFF.

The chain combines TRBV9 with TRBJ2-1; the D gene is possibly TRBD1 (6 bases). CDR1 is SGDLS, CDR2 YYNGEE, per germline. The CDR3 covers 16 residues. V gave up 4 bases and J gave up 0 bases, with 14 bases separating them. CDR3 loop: CASSSPTGGSYNEQFF. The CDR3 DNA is TGTGCCAGCAGCTCCCCGACAGGCGGCTCCTACAATGAGCAGTTCTTC.

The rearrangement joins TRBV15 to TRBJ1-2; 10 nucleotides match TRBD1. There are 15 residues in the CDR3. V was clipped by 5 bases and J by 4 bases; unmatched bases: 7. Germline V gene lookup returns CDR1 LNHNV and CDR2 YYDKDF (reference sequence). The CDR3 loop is CATSSRTGGLYGYTF. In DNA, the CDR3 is TGTGCCACCAGCTCCCGGACAGGGGGTCTCTATGGCTACACCTTC.

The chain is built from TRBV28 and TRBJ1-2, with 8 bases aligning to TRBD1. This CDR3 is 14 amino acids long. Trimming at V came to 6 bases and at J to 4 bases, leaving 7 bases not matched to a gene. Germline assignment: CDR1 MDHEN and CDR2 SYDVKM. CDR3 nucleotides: TGTGCCAGCAGCCCGGGACAGGAGTTCTATGGCTACACCTTC. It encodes CASSPGQEFYGYTF.

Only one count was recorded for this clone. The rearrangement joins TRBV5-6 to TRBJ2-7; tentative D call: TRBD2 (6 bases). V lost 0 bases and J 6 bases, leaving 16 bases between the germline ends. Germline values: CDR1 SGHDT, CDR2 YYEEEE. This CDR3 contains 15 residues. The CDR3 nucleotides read TGTGCCAGCAGCTTGGGAGGCCCGGGAGTTGGCGAGCAGTACTTC. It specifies CASSLGGPGVGEQYF.

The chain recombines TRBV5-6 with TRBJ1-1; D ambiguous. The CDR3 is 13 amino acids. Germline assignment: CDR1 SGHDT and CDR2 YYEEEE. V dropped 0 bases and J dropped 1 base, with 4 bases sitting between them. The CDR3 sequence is CASSLEANTEAFF. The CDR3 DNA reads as TGTGCCAGCAGCTTGGAAGCGAACACTGAAGCTTTCTTT.

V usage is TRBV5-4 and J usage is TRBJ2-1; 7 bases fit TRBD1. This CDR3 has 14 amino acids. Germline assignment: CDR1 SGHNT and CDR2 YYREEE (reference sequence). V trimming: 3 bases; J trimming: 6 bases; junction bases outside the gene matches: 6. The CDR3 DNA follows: TGTGCCAGCAGCTCCCGGGACAGCTTCAATGAGCAGTTCTTC. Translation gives CASSSRDSFNEQFF.

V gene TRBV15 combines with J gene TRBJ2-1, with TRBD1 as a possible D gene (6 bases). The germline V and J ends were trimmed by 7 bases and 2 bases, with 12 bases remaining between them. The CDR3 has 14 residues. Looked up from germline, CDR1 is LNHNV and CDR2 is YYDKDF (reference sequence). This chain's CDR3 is CATMGASTYNEQFF. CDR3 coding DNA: TGTGCCACCATGGGGGCTTCGACCTACAATGAGCAGTTCTTC.

The CDR3 DNA reads as TGTGCCAGTAGTACGGGGGTTTACACCGGGGAGCTGTTTTTT. Translated, it gives CASSTGVYTGELFF. V gene TRBV19 combines with J gene TRBJ2-2, with a possible D match to TRBD2 (6 bases). The length of the CDR3 is 14 residues. Germline assignment: CDR1 LNHDA and CDR2 SQIVND (reference sequence). V was trimmed by 4 bases and J by 3 bases, leaving 9 bases between them.

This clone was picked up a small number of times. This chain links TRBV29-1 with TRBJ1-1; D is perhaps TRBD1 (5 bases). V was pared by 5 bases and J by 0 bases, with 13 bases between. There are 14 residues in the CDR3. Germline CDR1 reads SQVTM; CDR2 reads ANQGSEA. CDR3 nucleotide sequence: TGCAGCGTTAACGGCAGGGCGATGAACACTGAAGCTTTCTTT. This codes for CSVNGRAMNTEAFF. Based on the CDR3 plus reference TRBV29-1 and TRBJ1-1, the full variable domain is SAVISQKPSRDICQRGTSLTIQCQVDSQVTMMFWYRQQPGQSLTLIATANQGSEATYESGFVIDKFPISRPNLTFSTLTVSNMSPEDSSIYLCSVNGRAMNTEAFFGQGTRLTVV.